This entry concerns a single T cell receptor (beta chain). The target antigen is unknown. CDR1 is SQVTM and CDR2 is ANQGSEA in the germline V gene. The CDR3 sequence is 13 residues long. V lost 8 bases, J lost 0 bases, and 11 bases lay in between. This record belongs to a study of T cell responses to AZD1222 COVID-19 vaccine. Study findings and constraints: The study identified only 6 or 7 AZD1222 recipients as seropositive at baseline.

Generated by immunoSEQ multiplex PCR, the TCRdb table keeps only in-frame clones and is missing some. The sample yields about 96,000 clones, around nine tenths seen once. The gene calls are TRBV29-1 and TRBJ1-5; TRBD1 is a possible D gene (5 bases). Sequencing used peripheral blood, obtained on day 0 of MenACWY control vaccination. This clonotype was obtained from an adult in good health. This CDR3 is CSYGTGSNQPQHF. CDR3 nucleotides: TGCAGCTATGGAACAGGTAGCAATCAGCCCCAGCATTTT.